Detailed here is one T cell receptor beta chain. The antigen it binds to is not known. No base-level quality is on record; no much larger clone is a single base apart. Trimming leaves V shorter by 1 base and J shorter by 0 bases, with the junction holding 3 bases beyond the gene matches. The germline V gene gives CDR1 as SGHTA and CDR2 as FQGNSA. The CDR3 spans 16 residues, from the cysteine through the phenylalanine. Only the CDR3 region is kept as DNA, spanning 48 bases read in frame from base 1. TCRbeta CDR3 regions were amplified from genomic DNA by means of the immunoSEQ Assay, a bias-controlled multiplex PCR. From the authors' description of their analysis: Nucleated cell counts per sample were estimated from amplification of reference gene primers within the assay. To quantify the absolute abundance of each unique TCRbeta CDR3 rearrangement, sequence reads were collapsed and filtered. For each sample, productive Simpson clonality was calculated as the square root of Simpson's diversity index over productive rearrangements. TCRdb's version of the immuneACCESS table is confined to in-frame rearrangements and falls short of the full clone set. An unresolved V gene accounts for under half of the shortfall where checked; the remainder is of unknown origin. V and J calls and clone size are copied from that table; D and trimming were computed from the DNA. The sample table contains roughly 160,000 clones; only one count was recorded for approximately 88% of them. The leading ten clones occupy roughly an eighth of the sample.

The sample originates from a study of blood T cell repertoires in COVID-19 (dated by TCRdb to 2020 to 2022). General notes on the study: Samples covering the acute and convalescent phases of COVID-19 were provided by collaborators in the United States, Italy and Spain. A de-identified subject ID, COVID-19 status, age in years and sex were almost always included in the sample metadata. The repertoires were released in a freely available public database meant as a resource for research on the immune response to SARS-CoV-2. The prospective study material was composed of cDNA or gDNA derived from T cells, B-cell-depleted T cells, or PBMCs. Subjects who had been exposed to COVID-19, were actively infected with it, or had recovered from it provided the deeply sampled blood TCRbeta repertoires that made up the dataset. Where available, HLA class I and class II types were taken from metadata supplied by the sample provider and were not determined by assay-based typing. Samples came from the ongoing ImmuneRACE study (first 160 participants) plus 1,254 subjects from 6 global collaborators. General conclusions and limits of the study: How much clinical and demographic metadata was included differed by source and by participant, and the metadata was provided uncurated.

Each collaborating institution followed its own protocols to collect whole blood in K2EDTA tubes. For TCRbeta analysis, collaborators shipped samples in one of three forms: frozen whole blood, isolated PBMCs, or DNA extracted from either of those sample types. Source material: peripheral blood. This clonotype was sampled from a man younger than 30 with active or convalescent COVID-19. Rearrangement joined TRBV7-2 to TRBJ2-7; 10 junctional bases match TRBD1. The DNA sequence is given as TGTGCCAGCAGCTTAGAGGGGACAGGGGTCTCCTACGAGCAGTACTTC. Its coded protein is CASSLEGTGVSYEQYF.